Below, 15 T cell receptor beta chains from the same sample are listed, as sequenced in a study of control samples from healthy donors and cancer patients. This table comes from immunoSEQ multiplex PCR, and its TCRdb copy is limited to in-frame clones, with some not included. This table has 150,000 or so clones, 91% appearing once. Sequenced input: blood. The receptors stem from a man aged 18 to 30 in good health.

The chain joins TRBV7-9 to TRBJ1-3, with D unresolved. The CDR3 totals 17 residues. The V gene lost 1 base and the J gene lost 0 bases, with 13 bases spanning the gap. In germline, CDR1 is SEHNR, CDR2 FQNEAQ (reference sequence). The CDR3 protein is CASSLVLSASSGNTIYF. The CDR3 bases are TGTGCCAGCAGCTTAGTGCTTAGTGCGAGCTCTGGAAACACCATATATTTT.

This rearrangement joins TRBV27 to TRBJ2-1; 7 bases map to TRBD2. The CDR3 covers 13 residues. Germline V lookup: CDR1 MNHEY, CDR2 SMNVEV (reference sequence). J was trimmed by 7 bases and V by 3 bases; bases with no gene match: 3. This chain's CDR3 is CASSFLGGNEQFF. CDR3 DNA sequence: TGTGCCAGCAGTTTCCTCGGGGGGAATGAGCAGTTCTTC.

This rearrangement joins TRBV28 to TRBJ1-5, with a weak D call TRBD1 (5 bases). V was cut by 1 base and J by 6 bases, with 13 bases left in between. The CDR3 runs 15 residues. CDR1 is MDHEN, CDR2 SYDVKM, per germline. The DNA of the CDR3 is TGTGCCAGCAGTTTATTGTCGGGGGTTGGTCAGCCCCAGCATTTT. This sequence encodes CASSLLSGVGQPQHF. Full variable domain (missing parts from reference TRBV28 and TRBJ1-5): DVKVTQSSRYLVKRTGEKVFLECVQDMDHENMFWYRQDPGLGLRLIYFSYDVKMKEKGDIPEGYSVSREKKERFSLILESASTNQTSMYLCASSLLSGVGQPQHFGDGTRLSIL.

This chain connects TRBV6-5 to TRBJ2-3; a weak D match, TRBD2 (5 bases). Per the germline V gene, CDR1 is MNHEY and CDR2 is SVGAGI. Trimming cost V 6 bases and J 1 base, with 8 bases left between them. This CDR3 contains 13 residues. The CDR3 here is CASRVSGTDTQYF. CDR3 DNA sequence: TGTGCCAGCAGAGTTAGCGGCACAGATACGCAGTATTTT.

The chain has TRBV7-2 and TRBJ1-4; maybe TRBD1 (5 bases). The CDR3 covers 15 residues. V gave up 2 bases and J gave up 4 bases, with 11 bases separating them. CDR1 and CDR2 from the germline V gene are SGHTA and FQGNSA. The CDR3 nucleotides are TGTGCCAGCAGCTTACAGGGCCGAATTAATGAAAAACTGTTTTTT. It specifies CASSLQGRINEKLFF.

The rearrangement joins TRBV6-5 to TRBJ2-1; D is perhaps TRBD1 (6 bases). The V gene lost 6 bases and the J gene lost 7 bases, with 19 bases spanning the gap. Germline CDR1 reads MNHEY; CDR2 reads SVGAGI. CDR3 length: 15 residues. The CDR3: CASRSLGGMGNEQFF. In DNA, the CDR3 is TGTGCCAGCAGAAGCCTAGGGGGTATGGGGAATGAGCAGTTCTTC.

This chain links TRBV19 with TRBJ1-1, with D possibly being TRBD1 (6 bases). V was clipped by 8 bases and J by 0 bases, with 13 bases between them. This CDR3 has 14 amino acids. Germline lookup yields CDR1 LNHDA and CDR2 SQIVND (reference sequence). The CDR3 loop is CASFRRGMNTEAFF. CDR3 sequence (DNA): TGTGCCAGTTTTCGGAGGGGGATGAACACTGAAGCTTTCTTT.

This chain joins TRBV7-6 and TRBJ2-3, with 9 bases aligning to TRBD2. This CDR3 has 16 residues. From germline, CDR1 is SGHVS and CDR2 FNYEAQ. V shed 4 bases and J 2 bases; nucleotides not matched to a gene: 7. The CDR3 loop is CASSSLAGALTDTQYF. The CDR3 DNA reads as TGTGCCAGCAGCTCCTTAGCGGGGGCCCTCACAGATACGCAGTATTTT.

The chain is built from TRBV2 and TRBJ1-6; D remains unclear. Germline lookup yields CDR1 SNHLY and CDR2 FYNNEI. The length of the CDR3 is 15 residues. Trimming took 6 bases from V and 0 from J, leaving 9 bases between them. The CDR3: CASRWASSYNSPLHF. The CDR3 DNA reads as TGTGCCAGCAGGTGGGCGAGCTCCTATAATTCACCCCTCCACTTT.

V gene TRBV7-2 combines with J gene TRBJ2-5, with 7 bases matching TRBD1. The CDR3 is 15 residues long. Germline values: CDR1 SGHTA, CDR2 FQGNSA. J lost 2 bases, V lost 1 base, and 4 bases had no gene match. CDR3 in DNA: TGTGCCAGCAGCTTAGGGGGACAGTCACAAGAGACCCAGTACTTC. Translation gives CASSLGGQSQETQYF.

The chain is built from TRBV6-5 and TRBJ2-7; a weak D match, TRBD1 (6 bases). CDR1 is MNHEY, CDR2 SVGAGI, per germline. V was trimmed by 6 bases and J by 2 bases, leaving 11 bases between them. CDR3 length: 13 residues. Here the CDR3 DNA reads TGTGCCAGCAGGGGGGACACCCCCTACGAGCAGTACTTC. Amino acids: CASRGDTPYEQYF.

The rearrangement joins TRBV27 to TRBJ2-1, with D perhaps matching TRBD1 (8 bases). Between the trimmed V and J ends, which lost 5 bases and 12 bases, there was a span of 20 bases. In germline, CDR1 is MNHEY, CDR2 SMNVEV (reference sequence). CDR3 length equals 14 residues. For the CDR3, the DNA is TGTGCCAGCAGTCCCGGACAGGGAGGGCCGGGGCAGTTCTTC. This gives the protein CASSPGQGGPGQFF.

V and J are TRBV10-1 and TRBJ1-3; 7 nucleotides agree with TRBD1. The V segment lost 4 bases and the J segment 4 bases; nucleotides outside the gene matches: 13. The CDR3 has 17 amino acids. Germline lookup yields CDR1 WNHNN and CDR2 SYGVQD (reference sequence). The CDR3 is CASSVPRGILRGNTIYF. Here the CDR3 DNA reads TGCGCCAGCAGTGTGCCCAGGGGGATACTGAGAGGAAACACCATATATTTT.

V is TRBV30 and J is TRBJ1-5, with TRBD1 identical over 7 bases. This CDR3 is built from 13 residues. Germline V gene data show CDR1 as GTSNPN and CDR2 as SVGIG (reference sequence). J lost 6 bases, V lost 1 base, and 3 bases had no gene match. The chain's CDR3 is CAWSAGQLQPQHF. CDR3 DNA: TGTGCCTGGAGTGCGGGACAGCTTCAGCCCCAGCATTTT.

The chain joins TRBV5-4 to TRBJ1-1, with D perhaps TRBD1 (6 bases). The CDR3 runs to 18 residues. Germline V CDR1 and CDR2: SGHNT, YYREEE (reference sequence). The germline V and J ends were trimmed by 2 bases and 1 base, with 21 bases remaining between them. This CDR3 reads CASSLNSVERGWNTEAFF. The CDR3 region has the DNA TGTGCCAGCAGCTTAAACTCCGTTGAAAGGGGGTGGAACACTGAAGCTTTCTTT. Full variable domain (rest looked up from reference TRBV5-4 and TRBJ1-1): ETGVTQSPTHLIKTRGQQVTLRCSSQSGHNTVSWYQQALGQGPQFIFQYYREEENGRGNFPPRFSGLQFPNYSSELNVNALELDDSALYLCASSLNSVERGWNTEAFFGQGTRLTVV.